Listed below are T cell receptor beta chains from one sample, sequenced in a study of blood T cell repertoires in COVID-19. TCRdb's copy holds only in-frame clones and misses some; the assay was immunoSEQ multiplex PCR. The repertoire holds 150,000 to 200,000 clones, with less than 85% as singletons. The sequencing sample was made of peripheral blood. The receptors derive from a woman in her 40s with COVID-19, enrolled during active disease. Each CDR3 is given without its conserved first and last residue. D genes are given only for firm matches. Some rows mark clone size as missing; the rest say once, few, many or name a class of expanded clone.

d_call: TRBD1
clone_size: .
v_call: TRBV3-1/TRBV3-2
j_call: TRBJ1-2
cdr3_aa: ASSQTQGARNGYT

d_call: TRBD1
clone_size: once
v_call: TRBV6-5
j_call: TRBJ1-2
cdr3_aa: ASSLGTGFYGYT

d_call: .
clone_size: few
v_call: TRBV28
j_call: TRBJ2-3
cdr3_aa: ASSLWEGAGTDTQY

d_call: TRBD2
clone_size: .
v_call: TRBV7-2
j_call: TRBJ2-1
cdr3_aa: ASSLEGTSDYNEQF

d_call: TRBD1
clone_size: .
v_call: TRBV3-1/TRBV3-2
j_call: TRBJ1-2
cdr3_aa: ASSQRQGGYGYT

d_call: .
clone_size: .
v_call: TRBV5-6
j_call: TRBJ1-6
cdr3_aa: ASRLYRVDSPLH

d_call: TRBD2
clone_size: .
v_call: TRBV7-6
j_call: TRBJ2-7
cdr3_aa: ASSSEREGHEQY

d_call: TRBD1
clone_size: .
v_call: TRBV20-1
j_call: TRBJ2-7
cdr3_aa: SASDRGTYEQY

d_call: TRBD1
clone_size: few
v_call: TRBV5-6
j_call: TRBJ1-6
cdr3_aa: ASRSRDRGSYNSPLH

d_call: .
clone_size: .
v_call: TRBV7-2
j_call: TRBJ1-3
cdr3_aa: ASSLVGSTGNTIY

d_call: .
clone_size: .
v_call: TRBV18
j_call: TRBJ2-5
cdr3_aa: ASSPEKIQETQY

d_call: TRBD2
clone_size: .
v_call: TRBV25-1
j_call: TRBJ2-3
cdr3_aa: ASRERGDPTDTQY

d_call: .
clone_size: .
v_call: TRBV11-3
j_call: TRBJ1-2
cdr3_aa: ASSLIRGKGYT

d_call: .
clone_size: .
v_call: TRBV18
j_call: TRBJ2-7
cdr3_aa: ASSRTQGNEQY

d_call: .
clone_size: .
v_call: TRBV3-1/TRBV3-2
j_call: TRBJ1-5
cdr3_aa: ASSQGGGNQPQH